This TCR beta chain was recovered during a study of blood T cell repertoires in COVID-19. The overall study: COVID-19 samples, acute and convalescent, were from the United States, Italy and Spain. PBMCs, B-cell-depleted T cells, or T cells were the source of the cDNA or gDNA that made up the material.

Original processing notes: Reference gene primer amplification gave estimated nucleated cell counts. The table came from immunoSEQ multiplex PCR; TCRdb's copy has only in-frame clones and leaves some out. Clonal size and the V and J genes are those of that table, whereas D and trimming came from the DNA. The data contain approximately 100,000 clones, 89% of them singletons. V lost 2 bases, J lost 2 bases, and 1 base stayed unmatched. Per the germline V gene, CDR1 is MNHEY and CDR2 is SMNVEV (reference sequence). The length of the CDR3 is 15 residues. The source of this sequence is an older woman with acute or convalescent COVID-19. The sample taken for sequencing was peripheral blood. V is TRBV27 and J is TRBJ2-3; 10 bases line up with TRBD2. The CDR3 coding sequence is TGTGCCAGCAGTTTACTAGCGGGGGTCACAGATACGCAGTATTTT. Its translation is CASSLLAGVTDTQYF.